These 23 T cell receptor beta chains share one sample of origin, sequenced in a study of identical twins. MiXCR was run by TCRdb on the 5' RACE reads, yielding one entry per CDR3 protein. The profile shows 220,000 or so distinct CDR3 sequences, approximately 7% of them singletons. A further study also used this sample, focusing on yellow fever vaccine responses in identical twins.

Sample: memory (CD45RO+) T cells sorted from blood. The receptors stem from a woman younger than 35 in good health.

At least ten counts were recorded for this clonotype. CDR3 nucleotide sequence: TGCGCCAGCAGCCAAGGATTAGGGCCTAGTGGAGAGACCCAGTACTTC. Protein product: CASSQGLGPSGETQYF. The genes are TRBV4-1 and TRBJ2-5; D not resolved. Per the germline V gene, CDR1 is MGHRA and CDR2 is YSYEKL. The CDR3 length is 16 residues. With 1 base removed from V and 4 bases from J, the gap between germline ends came to 16 bases.

This clonotype came up many times. J is TRBJ2-5 and V is TRBV5-6; D not certain. V was clipped by 1 base and J by 0 bases, with 10 bases between them. The CDR3 consists of 15 residues. CDR1 SGHDT and CDR2 YYEEEE come from the germline V gene. CDR3 protein: CASSLPGLYQETQYF. The CDR3 coding sequence is TGTGCCAGCAGCTTGCCGGGCCTGTACCAAGAGACCCAGTACTTC. The complete variable domain, with remaining parts taken from reference TRBV5-6 and TRBJ2-5, reads DAGVTQSPTHLIKTRGQQVTLRCSPKSGHDTVSWYQQALGQGPQFIFQYYEEEERQRGNFPDRFSGHQFPNYSSELNVNALLLGDSALYLCASSLPGLYQETQYFGPGTRLLVL.

This clonotype has just a few counts. The chain employs TRBV3-1 and TRBJ2-3; TRBD2 aligns across 11 bases. J was trimmed by 0 bases and V by 4 bases; bases with no gene match: 9. The CDR3 runs 18 residues. Germline CDR1 and CDR2: LGHDT and YNNKEL (reference sequence). This CDR3 is CASSLGTSGSTSTDTQYF. The CDR3 DNA reads TGTGCCAGCAGCCTAGGAACTAGCGGGAGTACTAGCACAGATACGCAGTATTTT.

The CDR3 DNA follows: TGTGCCAGCAGCCAAATGCACGAGCAGTACTTC. Protein: CASSQMHEQYF. The chain links TRBV3-1 to TRBJ2-7; D unresolved. CDR3 length: 11 amino acids. V lost 2 bases and J 5 bases, leaving 4 bases between the germline ends. The germline V gene has CDR1 LGHDT and CDR2 YNNKEL (reference sequence).

This clonotype was observed at least ten times. This chain joins TRBV9 and TRBJ2-2, with no clear D. The CDR3 sequence is 13 residues long. Germline-derived CDR1 and CDR2 are SGDLS and YYNGEE. The ends were cut back, 0 bases at V and 4 bases at J, with 4 bases in the middle. The CDR3 reads CASSVDGTGELFF. CDR3 nucleotides: TGTGCCAGCAGCGTAGATGGCACCGGGGAGCTGTTTTTT.

This clonotype was picked up many times. The genes are TRBV20-1 and TRBJ2-7, with 8 bases identical to TRBD1. This CDR3 has 13 residues. Germline V CDR1 and CDR2: DFQATT, SNEGSKA (reference sequence). The V gene end was trimmed by 7 bases and the J gene end by 6 bases; junction bases not matched to a gene: 11. This CDR3 is CSGRQGNIREQYF. The CDR3 DNA is TGCAGTGGGAGACAGGGGAATATACGCGAGCAGTACTTC.

This clonotype appeared many times. The chain has TRBV20-1 and TRBJ2-4; TRBD1 might be the D (6 bases). Germline V gene lookup returns CDR1 DFQATT and CDR2 SNEGSKA (reference sequence). V lost 4 bases, J lost 4 bases, and 8 bases lay in between. This CDR3 region has 12 residues. In nucleotides, the CDR3 is TGCAGTGCTACAGGGGCGAAAAACATTCAGTACTTC. Translating it yields CSATGAKNIQYF.

This clonotype came up a few times. The chain employs TRBV6-1 and TRBJ2-3, with TRBD2 identical over 14 bases. The CDR3 totals 16 residues. Germline V gene data show CDR1 as MNHNS and CDR2 as SASEGT. V lost 6 bases and J lost 1; bases outside the gene matches: 3. In DNA form, the CDR3 reads TGTGCCAGCAGACCGGGACTAGCGGGAGGCACAGATACGCAGTATTTT. It is translated as CASRPGLAGGTDTQYF.

The gene calls are TRBV29-1 and TRBJ2-2; D not certain. From germline, CDR1 is SQVTM and CDR2 ANQGSEA. The V end lost 4 bases, the J end lost 0 bases, and 6 bases lay between the germline ends. The CDR3 has 13 residues. This CDR3 reads CSVVRPNTGELFF. The CDR3 coding sequence is TGCAGCGTTGTTCGGCCGAACACCGGGGAGCTGTTTTTT.

At least ten counts were recorded for this clonotype. The chain employs TRBV21-1 and TRBJ1-1; TRBD1, the D gene given by the table, was not confirmed from the DNA. TRBV21-1 is deemed a pseudogene. The CDR3 length is 15 residues. The CDR3 nucleotides are TGTGCCAGCAGCCTTCTCCCAGGGAGAGAAACTGAAGCTTTCTTT. This sequence encodes CASSLLPGRETEAFF.

The chain joins TRBV5-1 to TRBJ2-6, with TRBD1 as a possible D gene (5 bases). The CDR3 contains 17 residues. Germline V gene sequence: CDR1 SGHRS, CDR2 YFSETQ. Trimming left V 0 bases short and J 4 bases short, with 14 bases between. The CDR3 DNA sequence: TGCGCCAGCAGCTTGGAGGGGAAGCACCGAGGGGCCAACGTCCTGACTTTC. Its protein is CASSLEGKHRGANVLTF.

This clonotype was found a few times. The chain is built from TRBV25-1 and TRBJ1-1, with a tentative D call TRBD1 (6 bases). Trimming removed 5 bases from V and 1 base from J, with 14 bases in between. The CDR3 sequence is 15 residues long. In germline, CDR1 is MGHDK, CDR2 SYGVNS. The CDR3 loop reads CASSPPGHKNTEAFF. Written as DNA, the CDR3 is TGTGCCAGCAGTCCCCCGGGACACAAGAACACTGAAGCTTTCTTT.

In its sample, this clonotype was seen many times. In DNA form, the CDR3 reads TGTGCCACCAGTGATTTCGGCCCAGACAGGGGGACTTACAATGAGCAGTTCTTC. Translation gives CATSDFGPDRGTYNEQFF. The chain employs TRBV24-1 and TRBJ2-1; TRBD1 matches at 9 bases. Germline V gene sequence: CDR1 KGHDR, CDR2 SFDVKD. Trimming at V came to 1 base and at J to 4 bases, leaving 10 bases not matched to a gene. This CDR3 spans 18 amino acids.

The table lists this clonotype with many counts. CDR3 sequence (DNA): TGCGCCAGCAGCTTGTTTCAGGGGGCTGGTAATGAAAAACTGTTTTTT. As protein: CASSLFQGAGNEKLFF. The chain recombines TRBV5-1 with TRBJ1-4, with TRBD1 matching over 8 bases. Germline CDR1 and CDR2: SGHRS and YFSETQ. The CDR3 is 16 amino acids. V trimming: 1 base; J trimming: 4 bases; junction bases outside the gene matches: 6.

This clonotype was picked up many times. The chain recombines TRBV20-1 with TRBJ1-1; a possible D gene is TRBD1 (5 bases). V was trimmed by 3 bases and J by 6 bases, leaving 17 bases between them. Germline CDR1 reads DFQATT; CDR2 reads SNEGSKA (reference sequence). This CDR3 spans 14 amino acids. CDR3 amino acids: CSARDDLTGAEAFF. The CDR3 nucleotides are TGCAGTGCTAGGGACGACCTTACAGGAGCTGAAGCTTTCTTT.

This clonotype was recorded a few times. The rearrangement joins TRBV4-2 to TRBJ2-2; TRBD2 matches at 8 bases. The CDR3 is made up of 17 amino acids. Germline V gives CDR1 LGHNA, CDR2 YNFKEQ. V dropped 0 bases and J dropped 3; count of bases not matched to a gene: 6. The CDR3 sequence is CASSQDGGLGHTGELFF. As DNA, the CDR3 is TGTGCCAGCAGCCAAGATGGGGGACTAGGTCACACCGGGGAGCTGTTTTTT.

V is TRBV27 and J is TRBJ2-3, with 7 positions matching TRBD2. V trimming: 3 bases; J trimming: 5 bases; junction bases outside the gene matches: 5. This CDR3 comprises 14 residues. In germline, CDR1 is MNHEY, CDR2 SMNVEV (reference sequence). Here the CDR3 DNA reads TGTGCCAGCAGTTTGGGGCGGACTAGAGATACGCAGTATTTT. Amino acids: CASSLGRTRDTQYF.

This clonotype has ten or more counts. The rearrangement links TRBV10-3 to TRBJ2-7, with D maybe TRBD2 (6 bases). Trimming pared 11 bases from V and 5 bases from J, leaving 19 bases between. There are 13 residues in the CDR3. CDR1 and CDR2 (germline): ENHRY, SYGVKD. In DNA, the CDR3 is TGTGCCGCCGGGGACGGGGGAACCGACGAGCAGTACTTC. This codes for CAAGDGGTDEQYF.

This clonotype appeared many times. The chain couples TRBV14 to TRBJ2-1; no definite D call. The V and J ends lost 0 bases and 3 bases respectively, with 6 bases between them. The CDR3 extends over 14 amino acids. The germline gives CDR1 SGHDN, CDR2 FVKESK. CDR3 amino acids: CASSQDTVYNEQFF. Here the CDR3 DNA reads TGTGCCAGCAGCCAAGATACAGTCTACAATGAGCAGTTCTTC.

DNA for the CDR3: TGTGCCAGCAGTGAATGGGGGGGGGCAGATACGCAGTATTTT. As protein: CASSEWGGADTQYF. The V call is TRBV6-1, the J call TRBJ2-3; TRBD2 matches at 7 bases. Germline V lookup: CDR1 MNHNS, CDR2 SASEGT. The CDR3 spans 14 residues. V was clipped by 2 bases and J by 4 bases; unmatched bases: 3.

At least ten counts were recorded for this clonotype. The rearrangement uses TRBV7-6 and TRBJ2-7; tentative D call: TRBD2 (6 bases). This CDR3 region has 17 residues. CDR1 is SGHVS and CDR2 is FNYEAQ in the germline V gene. V gave up 0 bases and J gave up 0 bases, with 15 bases separating them. Written as DNA, the CDR3 is TGTGCCAGCAGCTTAGCGCCTCCAGGGACTCGCTCCTACGAGCAGTACGTC. It codes for CASSLAPPGTRSYEQYV.

This clonotype was recorded at least ten times. The chain combines TRBV2 with TRBJ2-1, with D maybe TRBD2 (7 bases). The V gene lost 4 bases and the J gene lost 10 bases, with 17 bases spanning the gap. The CDR3 has 14 amino acids. From germline, CDR1 is SNHLY and CDR2 FYNNEI. The CDR3 nucleotides are TGTGCCAGCAGTGCCGGGACTACAAGGGGGGAGCAGTTCTTC. Translated: CASSAGTTRGEQFF.

There are a few counts of this clonotype. The rearrangement uses TRBV7-2 and TRBJ2-7; possible D gene TRBD1, 7 bases. CDR1 and CDR2 from the germline V gene are SGHTA and FQGNSA. The CDR3 contains 17 residues. Trimming stripped 5 bases from V and 0 bases from J, with 20 bases between. CDR3 protein: CASSPDRFRRGSYEQYF. CDR3 sequence (DNA): TGTGCCAGCAGCCCGGACAGGTTTCGGCGGGGCTCCTACGAGCAGTACTTC.